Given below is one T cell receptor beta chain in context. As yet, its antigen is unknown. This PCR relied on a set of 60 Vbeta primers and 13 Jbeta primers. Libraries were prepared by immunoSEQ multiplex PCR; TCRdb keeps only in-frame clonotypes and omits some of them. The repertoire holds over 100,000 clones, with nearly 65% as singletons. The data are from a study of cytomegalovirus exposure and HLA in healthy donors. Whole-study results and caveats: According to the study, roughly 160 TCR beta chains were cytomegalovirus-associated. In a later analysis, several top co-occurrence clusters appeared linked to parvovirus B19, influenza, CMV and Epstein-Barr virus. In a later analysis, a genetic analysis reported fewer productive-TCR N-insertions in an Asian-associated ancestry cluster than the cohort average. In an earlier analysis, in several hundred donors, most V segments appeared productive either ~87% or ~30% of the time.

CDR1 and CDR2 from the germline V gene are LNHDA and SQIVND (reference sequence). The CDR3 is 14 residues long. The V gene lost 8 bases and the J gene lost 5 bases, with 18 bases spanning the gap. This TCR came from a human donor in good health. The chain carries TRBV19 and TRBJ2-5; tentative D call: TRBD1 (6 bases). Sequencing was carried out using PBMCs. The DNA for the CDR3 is TGTGCCAGTTGCAGGGGTGGAACCTCGGAGACCCAGTACTTC. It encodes CASCRGGTSETQYF.